This TCR beta chain was profiled in a study of CD8+CD57+ T cells in acquired aplastic anemia. Study-wide background: Sorted CD4+ plus CD8+ cells gave DNA averaging about 3.2 ug. Whole-study results and caveats: Patients and controls shared around 30 CD8+ CDR3 sequences.

CDR3 and TCR beta VDJ profiling relied on genomic DNA as the template. TCRdb passed the reads through MiXCR, listing each CDR3 protein once. This sample has about 160,000 distinct CDR3 sequences; approximately 44% occur once, and the top ten carry 3.2%. J lost 6 bases, V lost 0 bases, and 6 bases had no gene match. This CDR3 is 16 amino acids long. Per the germline V gene, CDR1 is SGHNT and CDR2 is YYREEE (reference sequence). Those patients picked for sequencing had displayed CD8+CD57+ cell expansion on flow cytometry. There were no patients without severe acquired aplastic anemia. Patients had received no therapy at the time of blood sampling. In regard to this clonotype: Its antigen is not identified.

The chain is built from TRBV5-4 and TRBJ2-3; TRBD2 agrees at 11 bases. The clonotype was recovered from a human donor with aplastic anemia. The sequencing sample was made of sorted CD4+, CD8+, or CD8+CD57+ T cells (not recorded which) from PBMCs. The CDR3 loop reads CASSLGLAGSMDTQYF. The CDR3 DNA reads TGTGCCAGCAGCTTGGGACTAGCGGGGAGTATGGATACGCAGTATTTT.